The rows below give T cell receptor beta chains drawn from one sample of a study of OX40 agonist ivuxolimab in advanced cancers. Sequencing was performed with immunoSEQ multiplex PCR; in TCRdb, only in-frame clones are kept and a portion is missing. The sample holds about 100,000 clones, around nine tenths seen once. This material consisted of CD4+ or CD8+ T cells sorted from blood, taken in a trial of the OX40 agonist ivuxolimab. Receptors were obtained from an adult with an advanced solid tumor such as melanoma, head and neck, liver or kidney cancer. Both conserved end residues are part of each CDR3. A D gene is named only where the DNA matches it firmly.

-	TRBV6-5	CASRPPAWTEAFF
TRBD2	TRBV7-2	CASSLGGLAGGRETQYF
-	TRBV5-6	CASNPQGITTDTQYF
-	TRBV7-7	CASSPRAGQETQYF
-	TRBV6-6	CASSRRTQYEQYF
-	TRBV21-1	CASSSRDSEKLFF
TRBD1	TRBV5-1	CASSRDPTGGVTDTQYF
TRBD2	TRBV30	CAWNSGGTGEQFF
TRBD1	TRBV7-2	CASSLAPTGGGYEQYF
TRBD2	TRBV7-9	CASSFGTSGRNEQFF